The rows below give T cell receptor beta chains drawn from one sample of a study of post-analysis software for immune sequencing data. MiXCR, applied by TCRdb to the PCR reads, yields one record per CDR3 protein. Seen here are about 540,000 distinct CDR3 sequences, 34% observed once, and the top ten hold 6%. The specimen was blood. These receptors were collected from a girl aged 2 to 17 with multiple sclerosis. The CDR3 runs from the conserved cysteine through the conserved F or W. A D gene is named only where the DNA matches it firmly. Not all rows give a size; the values are once, few, many and, for expanded clones, a class.

>-|TRBV7-2|12|TRBJ2-1|-
CASRETFNEQFF
TGTGCCAGCAGGGAGACTTTCAATGAGCAGTTCTTC
>-|TRBV5-5|13|TRBJ1-2|-
CASSLVTDYGYTF
TGTGCCAGCAGCTTGGTTACGGACTATGGCTACACCTTC
>-|TRBV11-2|13|TRBJ2-3|-
CASSAEYRDTQYF
TGTGCCAGCAGCGCCGAATATCGGGATACGCAGTATTTT
>-|TRBV5-4|13|TRBJ1-1|-
CASSGRSNTEAFF
TGTGCCAGCAGCGGACGGTCGAACACTGAAGCTTTCTTT
>-|TRBV20-1|13|TRBJ2-5|-
CSALEQGRETQYF
TGCAGTGCTCTAGAACAGGGCCGGGAGACCCAGTACTTC
>-|TRBV9|16|TRBJ2-3|few
CASSVGLNEGADTQYF
TGTGCCAGCAGCGTAGGTCTTAACGAGGGTGCAGATACGCAGTATTTT
>-|TRBV3-1|12|TRBJ1-2|few
CASSQDFSGYTF
TGTGCCAGCAGCCAAGATTTCTCTGGCTACACCTTC
>-|TRBV12-3/TRBV12-4|16|TRBJ2-6|-
CASSLTGFSGANVLTF
TGTGCCAGCAGCCTTACAGGCTTCTCTGGGGCCAACGTCCTGACTTTC
>-|TRBV20-1|14|TRBJ1-1|few
CSASPQDRNTEAFF
TGCAGTGCCTCGCCACAGGACAGAAACACTGAAGCTTTCTTT
>-|TRBV11-3|13|TRBJ2-1|many
CASSLAPNNEQFF
TGTGCCAGCAGCTTAGCCCCCAACAATGAGCAGTTCTTC
>TRBD1|TRBV12-3/TRBV12-4|16|TRBJ2-1|-
CASSLDRDRAHNEQFF
TGTGCCAGCAGTTTAGATAGGGACAGGGCGCACAATGAGCAGTTCTTC
>-|TRBV14|11|TRBJ2-3|few
CASSDGDTQYF
TGTGCCAGCAGCGACGGGGATACGCAGTATTTT
>-|TRBV4-1|17|TRBJ1-5|-
CASSQEDRVASNQPQHF
TGCGCCAGCAGCCAAGAGGATAGGGTTGCTAGCAATCAGCCCCAGCATTTT
>TRBD1|TRBV7-9|16|TRBJ1-5|once
CASSPGTVISNQPQHF
TGTGCCAGCAGCCCCGGGACAGTTATTAGCAATCAGCCCCAGCATTTT
>TRBD1|TRBV20-1|15|TRBJ2-7|many
CSAGTTGTGDYEQYF
TGCAGTGCGGGTACTACCGGGACAGGAGACTACGAGCAGTACTTC
>TRBD2|TRBV7-9|19|TRBJ2-1|few
CASSLAGRVAGGPRNEQFF
TGTGCCAGCAGCTTAGCCGGAAGAGTAGCGGGGGGGCCTAGGAATGAGCAGTTCTTC
>-|TRBV12-3/TRBV12-4|14|TRBJ1-6|-
CASSLGIANSPLHF
TGTGCCAGCAGTTTAGGGATCGCTAATTCACCCCTCCACTTT
>-|TRBV6-5|14|TRBJ2-1|once
CAVRLVGVRGGQFF
TGTGCCGTCCGACTAGTGGGGGTCAGGGGTGGGCAGTTCTTC